This T cell receptor (beta chain) was sequenced for a study of CD8 T cells in Susac syndrome. The CDR3 has 14 amino acids. Germline CDR1 reads MNHEY; CDR2 reads SMNVEV (reference sequence). cDNA came from around 0.5 to 1 ug RNA primed by random hexamers. Multiplex PCR with immunoSEQ amplified the TCR beta CDR3 across 54 Vbeta and 13 Jbeta. One entry per CDR3 protein, called by TCRdb with MiXCR from the immunoSEQ multiplex PCR reads. The data hold under 200,000 distinct CDR3 sequences, with 95% observed a single time. The specimen sequenced was CD8+ T cells from PBMCs. The rearrangement uses TRBV27 and TRBJ1-1, with D possibly being TRBD1 (5 bases). This clonotype originated in a human donor with multiple sclerosis. CDR3 sequence (DNA): TGTGCTACTAAGTGGGGCCGCGGGGCCACTGAAGCTTTCTTT. Amino acids: CATKWGRGATEAFF.